A single sample is the source of the 15 T cell receptor beta chains below, sequenced in a study of blood T cell repertoires in COVID-19. Here immunoSEQ multiplex PCR was the method, and the copy in TCRdb shows in-frame clones only, minus some. The sample contains about 380,000 clones, approximately 89% of which appear only once. The sequencing sample was made of PBMCs or T cells enriched from blood (not recorded which). The source is a man under 40 who had recovered from COVID-19.

The chain links TRBV5-4 to TRBJ2-5; 8 nucleotides match TRBD1. The CDR3 sequence is 15 residues long. With 9 bases clipped from V and 6 bases from J, the junction kept 16 bases outside the gene matches. Germline V CDR1 and CDR2: SGHNT, YYREEE (reference sequence). The CDR3 bases are TGTGCCACAGAGGGCGGGCAGGGGGCTATGAAGACCCAGTACTTC. This translates into CATEGGQGAMKTQYF.

The chain joins TRBV4-1 to TRBJ1-5; 9 bases fit TRBD1. This CDR3 has 15 residues. Germline V gene sequence: CDR1 MGHRA, CDR2 YSYEKL. V gave up 5 bases and J gave up 5 bases; unmatched junction bases: 7. The CDR3 here is CASSFRTGGDQPQHF. CDR3 nucleotide sequence: TGCGCCAGCAGCTTTCGCACAGGGGGCGATCAGCCCCAGCATTTT.

This rearrangement joins TRBV6-5 to TRBJ1-5; perhaps TRBD1 as D (5 bases). The CDR3 spans 15 residues. From germline, CDR1 is MNHEY and CDR2 SVGAGI. V lost 7 bases, J lost 3 bases, and 16 bases lay in between. CDR3 bases: TGTGCCAGCACCCTGCGGGGGTTGAACAATCAGCCCCAGCATTTT. It codes for CASTLRGLNNQPQHF.

The chain recombines TRBV5-1 with TRBJ1-3, with D possibly being TRBD1 (5 bases). Trimming left V 4 bases short and J 8 bases short, with 13 bases between. The CDR3 length is 13 residues. CDR1 SGHRS and CDR2 YFSETQ come from the germline V gene. The CDR3 sequence is CASSLQGEDTIYF. The DNA of the CDR3 is TGCGCCAGCAGCCTCCAGGGTGAGGACACCATATATTTT.

V is TRBV5-8 and J is TRBJ2-7, with D possibly being TRBD2 (6 bases). The CDR3 length is 14 residues. Trimming pared 0 bases from V and 0 bases from J, leaving 7 bases between. CDR1 is SGHTS and CDR2 is YDEGEE in the germline V gene. The CDR3 loop is CASSLDGSSYEQYF. DNA of the CDR3: TGTGCCAGCAGCTTGGACGGGAGCTCCTACGAGCAGTACTTC.

The gene calls are TRBV6-6 and TRBJ1-6, with D unclear. V lost 2 bases to trimming and J lost 9 bases, with 11 bases between them. The CDR3 is 14 residues long. From germline, CDR1 is MNHNY and CDR2 SVGAGI (reference sequence). DNA for the CDR3: TGTGCCAGCAGTTACCCCGAGCGGGGTTCACCCCTCCACTTT. Residues: CASSYPERGSPLHF.

The chain has TRBV27 and TRBJ2-2; D is undetermined. The germline V and J ends were trimmed by 6 bases and 0 bases, with 5 bases remaining between them. Germline-derived CDR1 and CDR2 are MNHEY and SMNVEV (reference sequence). This CDR3 has 13 residues. CDR3 region: CASSGPNTGELFF. The CDR3 nucleotides are TGTGCCAGCAGCGGTCCGAACACCGGGGAGCTGTTTTTT.

Comments on this clone: One end of the junction does not line up with germline, which may come from a read error. The rearrangement uses TRBV7-7 and TRBJ2-3; D is undetermined. This CDR3 is 15 amino acids long. Germline CDR1 SSHAT, CDR2 FNYEAQ (reference sequence). The CDR3 loop reads CASSHDSLSTDTQYF. CDR3 bases: TGTGCTAGCAGCCACGACTCTTTAAGCACAGATACGCAGTATTTT.

This clone occurred once. The chain uses TRBV7-9 and TRBJ2-1; 10 bases align to TRBD2. Trimming at V came to 5 bases and at J to 8 bases, leaving 12 bases not matched to a gene. This CDR3 spans 16 amino acids. The germline CDR1 and CDR2 sequences are SEHNR and FQNEAQ (reference sequence). The CDR3 bases are TGTGCCAGCAGCCTGACCTCGGGACTAGCGTATGATGAGCAGTTCTTC. Protein: CASSLTSGLAYDEQFF.

The V gene is TRBV2, the J gene TRBJ1-1; no clear D. Germline CDR1 SNHLY, CDR2 FYNNEI. The CDR3 loop spans 13 amino acids. V lost 4 bases, J lost 2 bases, and 8 bases lay in between. The CDR3 loop reads CASSGEVNTEAFF. DNA for the CDR3: TGTGCCAGCAGTGGGGAGGTCAACACTGAAGCTTTCTTT.

This chain uses TRBV6-2 or TRBV6-3 with TRBJ2-2; 7 bases match TRBD2. The V and J ends lost 3 bases and 6 bases, in that order; junction bases with no gene match: 1. CDR3 size: 13 residues. The germline CDR1 and CDR2 sequences are MNHEY and SVGEGT. The CDR3 DNA sequence: TGTGCCAGCAGTTATGCGGGAGCCGGGGAGCTGTTTTTT. It encodes CASSYAGAGELFF.

The genes are TRBV2 and TRBJ1-5; D might be TRBD1 (5 bases). V lost 2 bases to trimming and J lost 6 bases, with 20 bases between them. The CDR3 consists of 17 residues. The germline CDR1 and CDR2 sequences are SNHLY and FYNNEI. The CDR3 protein is CASSELLGDSPFQPQHF. The CDR3 DNA reads as TGTGCCAGCAGTGAATTGCTGGGCGACAGTCCTTTTCAGCCCCAGCATTTT.

The V and J genes are TRBV27 and TRBJ1-1, with D unclear. The germline gives CDR1 MNHEY, CDR2 SMNVEV (reference sequence). This CDR3 is 13 amino acids long. With 3 bases removed from V and 4 bases from J, the gap between germline ends came to 9 bases. The CDR3 coding sequence is TGTGCCAGCAGTTTGTTTCGGGGCACTGAAGCTTTCTTT. It translates to CASSLFRGTEAFF.

The chain uses TRBV19 and TRBJ1-2; D unresolved. The CDR3 contains 14 residues. Germline lookup yields CDR1 LNHDA and CDR2 SQIVND (reference sequence). With 6 bases removed from V and 5 bases from J, the gap between germline ends came to 16 bases. CDR3 sequence (DNA): TGTGCCAGTAGCCCTTACGGAGTCCGATATGGCTACACCTTC. Protein sequence: CASSPYGVRYGYTF.

This clone was seen only once. Other DNA sequences in this specimen translate into the identical CDR3. CDR3 sequence (DNA): TGTGCCAGCAGCTCCGGAGAGACCCAGTACTTC. It specifies CASSSGETQYF. This chain connects TRBV7-9 to TRBJ2-5, with D hard to call. The CDR3 sequence is 11 residues long. Germline CDR1 reads SEHNR; CDR2 reads FQNEAQ (reference sequence). V lost 4 bases and J lost 4, with 4 bases in between.